This TCR beta chain was retrieved from a study of blood T cell repertoires in COVID-19. Only in-frame clones appear in the TCRdb table, and some are missing; sequencing was by immunoSEQ multiplex PCR. The sample yields fewer than 350,000 clones, roughly nine tenths seen once. CDR1 SEHNR and CDR2 FQNEAQ come from the germline V gene (reference sequence). The CDR3 is made up of 12 amino acids. The ends were cut back, 11 bases at V and 0 bases at J, with 10 bases in the middle. The clonotype originates from a woman aged 25 to 39 with COVID-19, enrolled during active disease. Material: peripheral blood. J is TRBJ1-1 and V is TRBV7-9, with D perhaps matching TRBD1 (6 bases). CDR3 nucleotide sequence: TGTGCCTCAGGGGCTCTGAACACTGAAGCTTTCTTT. Amino acid sequence: CASGALNTEAFF. The variable domain in full, completed from reference TRBV7-9 and TRBJ1-1, reads DTGVSQNPRHKITKRGQNVTFRCDPISEHNRLYWYRQTLGQGPEFLTYFQNEAQLEKSRLLSDRFSAERPKGSFSTLEIQRTEQGDSAMYLCASGALNTEAFFGQGTRLTVV.